This T cell receptor (beta chain) was profiled in a study of shared T cell receptors in the human thymus. CDR1 is MGHRA, CDR2 YSYEKL, per germline. The CDR3 totals 15 residues. V gave up 0 bases and J gave up 1 base, with 9 bases separating them. Sequencing was performed with immunoSEQ multiplex PCR; in TCRdb, only in-frame clones are kept and a portion is missing. The data contain hundreds of thousands of clones, roughly 88% of them singletons. These records were also assigned to another study, of human thymus T cells. This second report adds: The source of the thymus tissue was resections taken during corrective heart surgery. An apparent bias in V and J gene usage was seen in thymic and blood repertoires.

The V and J genes are TRBV4-1 and TRBJ2-5; D not resolved. This TCR was recovered from a boy less than two years old with a congenital heart defect. The sequencing input was thymocytes. DNA of the CDR3: TGCGCCAGCAGCCAAGATCTGACACCCCAAGAGACCCAGTACTTC. Encoded protein: CASSQDLTPQETQYF.